The 25 T cell receptor beta chains reported below all come from one sample, sequenced in a study of blood T cell repertoires in COVID-19. Method: immunoSEQ multiplex PCR; TCRdb's copy keeps in-frame clones and lacks some. The sample records roughly 150,000 clones, about 80% being singletons. The material sequenced was peripheral blood. Receptors were obtained from a man between 70 and 80 years old with active or convalescent COVID-19.

This sequence joins TRBV7-2 and TRBJ1-1; the D is unclear. Trimming took 3 bases from V and 7 from J, leaving 12 bases between them. This CDR3 has 13 residues. Germline V lookup: CDR1 SGHTA, CDR2 FQGNSA. The CDR3 DNA is TGTGCCAGCAGCTTCCGGGAACCTGGTGAAGCTTTCTTT. Translating it yields CASSFREPGEAFF.

This clone was detected a few times. The V and J genes are TRBV18 and TRBJ1-5; D possibly corresponds to TRBD1 (5 bases). V dropped 3 bases and J dropped 5 bases, with 8 bases sitting between them. The length of the CDR3 is 13 residues. Germline V gene data show CDR1 as KGHSH and CDR2 as LQKENI. DNA for the CDR3: TGTGCCAGCTCACCTGAAGGGGATCAGCCCCAGCATTTT. Protein product: CASSPEGDQPQHF.

V is TRBV19 and J is TRBJ2-5; TRBD1 aligns across 7 bases. Trimming took 3 bases from V and 5 from J; bases not matched to a gene: 12. The CDR3 sequence is 16 residues long. Germline V gene lookup returns CDR1 LNHDA and CDR2 SQIVND (reference sequence). The CDR3 DNA is TGTGCCAGTAGTATCACCGGCGCAGGGGGAACGGAGACCCAGTACTTC. Residues: CASSITGAGGTETQYF.

This chain joins TRBV19 and TRBJ1-3; a possible D gene is TRBD1 (6 bases). Between the trimmed V and J ends, which lost 6 bases and 8 bases, there was a span of 17 bases. Germline loops: CDR1 LNHDA, CDR2 SQIVND (reference sequence). The CDR3 is made up of 14 amino acids. The CDR3 DNA reads TGTGCCAGTAGCCGTGACAGGTCGATGGACACCATATATTTT. Translated, it gives CASSRDRSMDTIYF.

This clone was seen a few times. The chain recombines TRBV11-2 with TRBJ2-1; perhaps TRBD2 as D (5 bases). CDR3 size: 15 residues. In germline, CDR1 is SGHAT, CDR2 FQNNGV. The V end lost 5 bases, the J end lost 2 bases, and 13 bases lay between the germline ends. CDR3 residues: CASSLDSRPYNEQFF. The CDR3 DNA reads TGTGCCAGCAGCCTGGACTCTCGTCCCTACAATGAGCAGTTCTTC.

The DNA of the CDR3 is TGTGCCAGCAGCCGGAGTGGACAGGTAATGGGGACTGAAGCTTTCTTT. Its protein is CASSRSGQVMGTEAFF. The chain employs TRBV7-9 and TRBJ1-1; 7 nucleotides line up with TRBD1. V trimming: 5 bases; J trimming: 5 bases; junction bases outside the gene matches: 14. The CDR3 loop spans 16 amino acids. Germline V lookup: CDR1 SEHNR, CDR2 FQNEAQ (reference sequence). Full variable domain (missing parts from reference TRBV7-9 and TRBJ1-1): DTGVSQNPRHKITKRGQNVTFRCDPISEHNRLYWYRQTLGQGPEFLTYFQNEAQLEKSRLLSDRFSAERPKGSFSTLEIQRTEQGDSAMYLCASSRSGQVMGTEAFFGQGTRLTVV.

The V call is TRBV11-2, the J call TRBJ2-6; D is ambiguous. CDR1 and CDR2 (germline): SGHAT, FQNNGV. The ends were cut back, 1 base at V and 2 bases at J, with 6 bases in the middle. The length of the CDR3 is 15 residues. For the CDR3, the DNA is TGTGCCAGCAGCTTAGTCAGGACTGGGGCCAACGTCCTGACTTTC. This codes for CASSLVRTGANVLTF. Supplemented by reference TRBV11-2 and TRBJ2-6, the full variable domain reads EAGVAQSPRYKIIEKRQSVAFWCNPISGHATLYWYQQILGQGPKLLIQFQNNGVVDDSQLPKDRFSAERLKGVDSTLKIQPAKLEDSAVYLCASSLVRTGANVLTFGAGSRLTVL.

The CDR3 is CATSRGGRPYEQYF. The CDR3 coding sequence is TGTGCCACCAGCAGAGGAGGTCGCCCCTACGAGCAGTACTTC. This chain joins TRBV15 and TRBJ2-7; no clear D. Trimming removed 1 base from V and 2 bases from J, with 9 bases in between. The CDR3 has 14 amino acids. Germline CDR1 reads LNHNV; CDR2 reads YYDKDF (reference sequence). The entire variable domain, with the rest obtained from reference TRBV15 and TRBJ2-7, is as follows: DAMVIQNPRYQVTQFGKPVTLSCSQTLNHNVMYWYQQKSSQAPKLLFHYYDKDFNNEADTPDNFQSRRPNTSFCFLDIRSPGLGDTAMYLCATSRGGRPYEQYFGPGTRLTVT.

This chain connects TRBV2 to TRBJ1-2; D uncertain. With 0 bases removed from V and 9 bases from J, the gap between germline ends came to 11 bases. In germline, CDR1 is SNHLY, CDR2 FYNNEI. The CDR3 consists of 13 residues. CDR3 residues: CASSEALRVSYTF. The CDR3 DNA is TGTGCCAGCAGTGAAGCGCTTCGGGTTAGCTACACCTTC.

This rearrangement joins TRBV11-2 to TRBJ2-2; D might be TRBD2 (6 bases). Deletions cut 4 bases from V and 3 bases from J, with 6 bases between. The CDR3 covers 13 residues. Germline-derived CDR1 and CDR2 are SGHAT and FQNNGV. CDR3 in amino acids: CASSWGDTGELFF. The CDR3 bases are TGTGCCAGCAGCTGGGGGGACACCGGGGAGCTGTTTTTT.

J is TRBJ1-2 and V is TRBV19; D might be TRBD1 (6 bases). CDR3 length: 13 amino acids. Germline values: CDR1 LNHDA, CDR2 SQIVND (reference sequence). V lost 5 bases and J lost 6, with 13 bases in between. Here the CDR3 DNA reads TGTGCCAGTAGTGGGGGCAGATCCGATGGCTACACCTTC. Translating it yields CASSGGRSDGYTF.

This chain connects TRBV6-5 to TRBJ1-5, with TRBD1 matching over 9 bases. The trim removed 6 bases at V and 7 bases at J, leaving 7 bases unmatched. Germline values: CDR1 MNHEY, CDR2 SVGAGI. The CDR3 loop spans 14 amino acids. The DNA for the CDR3 is TGTGCCAGCAGAACTGGGACAGGGAAACAGCCCCAGCATTTT. It is translated as CASRTGTGKQPQHF.

As DNA, the CDR3 is TGTGCCAGCTCACCTCGGGAGGGGAGCTCTGGGGCCAACGTCCTGACTTTC. Residues: CASSPREGSSGANVLTF. The V gene is TRBV18, the J gene TRBJ2-6; TRBD2 matches at 8 bases. The V segment lost 3 bases and the J segment 0 bases; nucleotides outside the gene matches: 4. The CDR3 has 17 residues. Germline CDR1 and CDR2: KGHSH and LQKENI.

The count of this clone is one. The chain links TRBV5-5 to TRBJ1-3; unclear D gene. V lost 3 bases to trimming and J lost 4 bases, with 14 bases between them. The CDR3 loop spans 15 amino acids. The germline V gene has CDR1 SGHKS and CDR2 YYEKEE (reference sequence). DNA for the CDR3: TGTGCCAGCAGCTCTGATCTTTTACGGGGAAACACCATATATTTT. Protein sequence: CASSSDLLRGNTIYF.

This sequence joins TRBV29-1 and TRBJ2-7, with D perhaps TRBD1 (6 bases). Trimming stripped 6 bases from V and 3 bases from J, with 12 bases between. Germline V gene lookup returns CDR1 SQVTM and CDR2 ANQGSEA. The CDR3 sequence is 12 residues long. The CDR3 loop reads CSVAGTSYEQYF. In nucleotides, the CDR3 is TGCAGCGTCGCTGGGACAAGCTACGAGCAGTACTTC.

The chain combines TRBV5-1 with TRBJ1-6; the D gene is possibly TRBD1 (6 bases). CDR3 length equals 16 residues. Trimming stripped 4 bases from V and 6 bases from J, with 17 bases between. Per the germline V gene, CDR1 is SGHRS and CDR2 is YFSETQ. In DNA, the CDR3 is TGCGCCAGCAGCCTAAATACAGGGTACGGTAATTCACCCCTCCACTTT. It encodes CASSLNTGYGNSPLHF.

The rearrangement links TRBV18 to TRBJ2-1; TRBD1 aligns across 9 bases. The CDR3 length is 14 residues. J lost 6 bases, V lost 6 bases, and 6 bases had no gene match. Germline-derived CDR1 and CDR2 are KGHSH and LQKENI. CDR3 residues: CASSRRTGANEQFF. Written as DNA, the CDR3 is TGTGCCAGCTCCCGTAGGACAGGGGCCAATGAGCAGTTCTTC. Filled out from reference TRBV18 and TRBJ2-1, the complete variable domain reads NAGVMQNPRHLVRRRGQEARLRCSPMKGHSHVYWYRQLPEEGLKFMVYLQKENIIDESGMPKERFSAEFPKEGPSILRIQQVVRGDSAAYFCASSRRTGANEQFFGPGTRLTVL.

The rearrangement links TRBV6-5 to TRBJ2-7; D unresolved. Per germline, CDR1 MNHEY and CDR2 SVGAGI. The CDR3 spans 13 residues. Trimming cost V 3 bases and J 0 bases, with 6 bases left between them. The CDR3 DNA is TGTGCCAGCAGTTATGGGCCCTCCTACGAGCAGTACTTC. Amino acid sequence: CASSYGPSYEQYF.

The gene calls are TRBV6-1 and TRBJ1-5, with TRBD1 identical over 11 bases. Germline lookup yields CDR1 MNHNS and CDR2 SASEGT. J gave up 2 bases and V 0 bases, and 9 bases lay outside the gene matches. This CDR3 comprises 19 residues. The DNA of the CDR3 is TGTGCCAGCAGTGAAGCCTGGTGGGACAGGGGGGGCGGCAATCAGCCCCAGCATTTT. Its translation: CASSEAWWDRGGGNQPQHF.

This chain connects TRBV28 to TRBJ1-3, with 7 bases lining up with TRBD1. CDR1 is MDHEN and CDR2 is SYDVKM in the germline V gene. V dropped 7 bases and J dropped 2; count of bases not matched to a gene: 8. This CDR3 comprises 15 residues. CDR3 loop: CASTLRQGPGNTIYF. The CDR3, as DNA: TGTGCCAGCACCCTGAGACAGGGCCCTGGAAACACCATATATTTT.

The rearrangement joins TRBV5-1 to TRBJ1-1; D perhaps matches TRBD1 (5 bases). The ends were cut back, 6 bases at V and 1 base at J, with 22 bases in the middle. Per germline, CDR1 SGHRS and CDR2 YFSETQ. The CDR3 sequence is 17 residues long. CDR3 amino acids: CASNPSGSYRQNTEAFF. CDR3 nucleotide sequence: TGCGCCAGCAACCCATCCGGTTCTTACAGGCAGAACACTGAAGCTTTCTTT.

The sample holds one count of this clone. The chain uses TRBV5-5 and TRBJ1-6; D gene unclear. The CDR3 loop spans 16 amino acids. The germline gives CDR1 SGHKS, CDR2 YYEKEE (reference sequence). Trimming took 0 bases from V and 2 from J, leaving 9 bases between them. In nucleotides, the CDR3 is TGTGCCAGCAGCTTGGGCCAAACTACCTATAATTCACCCCTCCACTTT. Its protein product is CASSLGQTTYNSPLHF.

The V and J genes are TRBV9 and TRBJ1-4; no clear D. The CDR3 extends over 13 amino acids. V lost 0 bases and J lost 12, with 12 bases in between. Germline V gene data show CDR1 as SGDLS and CDR2 as YYNGEE. CDR3 sequence (DNA): TGTGCCAGCAGCGTAGAAGGCAGTGGAGAACTGTTTTTT. It specifies CASSVEGSGELFF.

This clone was detected a few times. The chain uses TRBV18 and TRBJ2-7; 8 bases fit TRBD1. The CDR3 covers 15 residues. Looked up from germline, CDR1 is KGHSH and CDR2 is LQKENI. V shed 6 bases, J shed 3 bases, and the junction held 10 bases outside the gene matches. CDR3 protein: CASSHGQGVVYEQYF. The CDR3 region has the DNA TGTGCCAGCTCCCACGGACAGGGAGTCGTCTACGAGCAGTACTTC.

This clone was observed a single time. V usage is TRBV18 and J usage is TRBJ2-3; D is uncertain. V was cut by 7 bases and J by 0 bases, with 5 bases left in between. Germline V lookup: CDR1 KGHSH, CDR2 LQKENI. The length of the CDR3 is 12 residues. The CDR3 sequence: CASYRSTDTQYF. The CDR3, as DNA: TGTGCCAGCTACAGAAGCACAGATACGCAGTATTTT.